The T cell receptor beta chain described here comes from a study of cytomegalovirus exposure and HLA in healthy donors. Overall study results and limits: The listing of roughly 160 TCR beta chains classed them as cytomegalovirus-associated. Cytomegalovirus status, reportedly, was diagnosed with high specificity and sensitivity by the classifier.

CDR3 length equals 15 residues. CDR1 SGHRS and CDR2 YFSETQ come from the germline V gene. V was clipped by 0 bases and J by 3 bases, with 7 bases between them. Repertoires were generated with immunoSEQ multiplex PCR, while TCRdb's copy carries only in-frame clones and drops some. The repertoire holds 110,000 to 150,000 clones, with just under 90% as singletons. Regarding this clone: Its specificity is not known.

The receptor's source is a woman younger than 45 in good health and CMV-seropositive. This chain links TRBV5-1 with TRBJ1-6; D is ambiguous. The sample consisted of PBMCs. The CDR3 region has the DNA TGCGCCAGCAGCTTGGGTCCAGGCTATAATTCACCCCTCCACTTT. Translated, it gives CASSLGPGYNSPLHF. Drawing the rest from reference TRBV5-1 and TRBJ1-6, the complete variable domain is KAGVTQTPRYLIKTRGQQVTLSCSPISGHRSVSWYQQTPGQGLQFLFEYFSETQRNKGNFPGRFSGRQFSNSRSEMNVSTLELGDSALYLCASSLGPGYNSPLHFGNGTRLTVT.